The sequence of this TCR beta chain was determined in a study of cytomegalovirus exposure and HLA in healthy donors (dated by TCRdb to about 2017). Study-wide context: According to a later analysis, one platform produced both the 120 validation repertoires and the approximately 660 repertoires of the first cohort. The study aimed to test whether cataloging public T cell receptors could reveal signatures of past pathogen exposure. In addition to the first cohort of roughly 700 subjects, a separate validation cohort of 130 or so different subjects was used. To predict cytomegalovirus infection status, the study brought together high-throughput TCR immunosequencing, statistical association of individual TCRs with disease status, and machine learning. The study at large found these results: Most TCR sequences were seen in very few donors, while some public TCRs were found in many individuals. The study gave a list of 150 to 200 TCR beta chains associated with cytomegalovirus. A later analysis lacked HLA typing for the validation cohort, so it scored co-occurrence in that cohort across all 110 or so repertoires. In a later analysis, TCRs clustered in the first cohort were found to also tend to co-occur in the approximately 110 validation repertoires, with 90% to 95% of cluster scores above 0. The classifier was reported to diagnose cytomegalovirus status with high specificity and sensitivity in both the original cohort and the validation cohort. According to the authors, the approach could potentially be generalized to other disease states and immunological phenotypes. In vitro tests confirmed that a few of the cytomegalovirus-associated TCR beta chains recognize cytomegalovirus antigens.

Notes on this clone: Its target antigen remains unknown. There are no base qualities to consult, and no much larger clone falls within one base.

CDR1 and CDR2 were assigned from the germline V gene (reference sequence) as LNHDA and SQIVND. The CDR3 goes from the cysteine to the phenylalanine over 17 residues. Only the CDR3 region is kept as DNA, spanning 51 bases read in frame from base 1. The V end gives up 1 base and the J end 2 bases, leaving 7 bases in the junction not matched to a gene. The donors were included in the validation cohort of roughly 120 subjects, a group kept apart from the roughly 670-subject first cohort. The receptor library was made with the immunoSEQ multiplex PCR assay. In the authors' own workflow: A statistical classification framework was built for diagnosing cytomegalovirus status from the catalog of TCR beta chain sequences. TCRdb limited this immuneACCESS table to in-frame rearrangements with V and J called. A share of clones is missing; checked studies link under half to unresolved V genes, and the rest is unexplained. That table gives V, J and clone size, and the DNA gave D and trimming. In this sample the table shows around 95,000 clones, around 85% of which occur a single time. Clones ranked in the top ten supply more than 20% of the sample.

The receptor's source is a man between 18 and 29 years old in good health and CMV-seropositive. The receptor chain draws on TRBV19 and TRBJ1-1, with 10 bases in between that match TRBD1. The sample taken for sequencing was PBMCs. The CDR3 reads CASSIVRDRGSNTEAFF. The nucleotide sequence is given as TGTGCCAGTAGTATAGTTCGGGACAGGGGTTCCAACACTGAAGCTTTCTTT. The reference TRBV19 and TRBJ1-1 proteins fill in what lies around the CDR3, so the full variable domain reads DGGITQSPKYLFRKEGQNVTLSCEQNLNHDAMYWYRQDPGQGLRLIYYSQIVNDFQKGDIAEGYSVSREKKESFPLTVTSAQKNPTAFYLCASSIVRDRGSNTEAFFGQGTRLTVV.